These 32 T cell receptor beta chains came from one sample sequenced in a study of blood T cell repertoires in COVID-19. Repertoires were generated with immunoSEQ multiplex PCR, while TCRdb's copy carries only in-frame clones and drops some. Of 25,000 to 35,000 clones listed, approximately 91% are singletons. Sequences were obtained from peripheral blood. The receptor set was obtained from a human donor in a cohort sampled during active COVID-19.

V usage is TRBV18 and J usage is TRBJ2-7, with TRBD2 matching over 9 bases. This CDR3 contains 14 residues. The germline gives CDR1 KGHSH, CDR2 LQKENI. The J segment lost 4 bases and the V segment lost 1 base, leaving 2 bases of the junction unmatched. CDR3 bases: TGTGCCAGCTCACCACTAGCGGGAGAATACGAGCAGTACTTC. As protein: CASSPLAGEYEQYF.

The chain carries TRBV19 and TRBJ1-4; D is unclear. Between the trimmed V and J ends, which lost 6 bases and 0 bases, there was a span of 11 bases. The CDR3 extends over 15 amino acids. Germline V gene data show CDR1 as LNHDA and CDR2 as SQIVND (reference sequence). In nucleotides, the CDR3 is TGTGCCAGTAGCCCTTCGCGTGCAACTAATGAAAAACTGTTTTTT. It yields the protein CASSPSRATNEKLFF.

This clone has more than one count but fewer than ten. V and J are TRBV9 and TRBJ1-2; perhaps TRBD1 as D (5 bases). This CDR3 contains 13 residues. Germline V lookup: CDR1 SGDLS, CDR2 YYNGEE. V dropped 7 bases and J dropped 4 bases, with 14 bases sitting between them. The CDR3 reads CASSAGDFYGYTF. The CDR3 DNA reads TGTGCCAGCTCAGCGGGGGATTTCTATGGCTACACCTTC.

The chain recombines TRBV7-2 with TRBJ2-3, with 10 bases matching TRBD2. Germline CDR1 SGHTA, CDR2 FQGNSA. The CDR3 consists of 19 residues. V lost 5 bases, J lost 1 base, and 15 bases stayed unmatched. CDR3 bases: TGTGCCAGCAGCCCACAGCCAATAGCGGGAGGTTCTGGCACAGATACGCAGTATTTT. The encoded protein is CASSPQPIAGGSGTDTQYF.

The chain couples TRBV28 to TRBJ2-7, with 12 nucleotides matching TRBD1. With 7 bases clipped from V and 7 bases from J, the junction kept 11 bases outside the gene matches. In germline, CDR1 is MDHEN, CDR2 SYDVKM. The CDR3 runs 15 residues. The CDR3 protein is CASNRDRGHFWEQYF. For the CDR3, the DNA is TGTGCCAGCAACCGGGACAGGGGGCATTTTTGGGAGCAGTACTTC.

J is TRBJ2-1 and V is TRBV9, with D possibly being TRBD1 (5 bases). This CDR3 has 13 amino acids. The germline V gene encodes CDR1 SGDLS and CDR2 YYNGEE. Trimming left V 3 bases short and J 3 bases short, with 7 bases between. CDR3 in amino acids: CASSGTYYNEQFF. The CDR3 region has the DNA TGTGCCAGCAGCGGGACATACTACAATGAGCAGTTCTTC.

The chain carries TRBV18 and TRBJ1-1; 8 bases line up with TRBD1. Looked up from germline, CDR1 is KGHSH and CDR2 is LQKENI. The CDR3 is 12 residues long. J gave up 11 bases and V 3 bases, and 5 bases lay outside the gene matches. The CDR3 reads CASSPTTGDAFF. CDR3 sequence (DNA): TGTGCCAGCTCACCGACGACAGGGGATGCTTTCTTT.

The gene calls are TRBV5-1 and TRBJ2-1; a possible D gene is TRBD1 (5 bases). V dropped 4 bases and J dropped 7 bases, with 24 bases sitting between them. The CDR3 has 17 residues. Germline CDR1 and CDR2: SGHRS and YFSETQ. The CDR3 reads CASSPAPQGIIWNEQFF. CDR3 in DNA: TGCGCCAGCAGCCCAGCCCCCCAGGGTATCATTTGGAATGAGCAGTTCTTC.

The chain couples TRBV4-1 to TRBJ1-4; D possibly corresponds to TRBD1 (6 bases). This CDR3 comprises 17 residues. Per germline, CDR1 MGHRA and CDR2 YSYEKL. V was cut by 6 bases and J by 5 bases, with 22 bases left in between. CDR3 loop: CASSPRAGGQLNEKLFF. CDR3 nucleotide sequence: TGCGCCAGCAGTCCCCGAGCCGGTGGACAGCTAAATGAAAAACTGTTTTTT.

This chain joins TRBV7-6 and TRBJ2-3; 9 bases are shared with TRBD1. There are 16 residues in the CDR3. Germline assignment: CDR1 SGHVS and CDR2 FNYEAQ. V dropped 3 bases and J dropped 6; count of bases not matched to a gene: 10. The CDR3 region has the DNA TGTGCCAGCAGCTTGCCCCTTTACAGGGGGCGGGATACGCAGTATTTT. Its translation is CASSLPLYRGRDTQYF.

The CDR3 DNA sequence: TGTGCCAGCAGATCGCCTCGGGACACGACCTACGAGCAGTACTTC. Its translation: CASRSPRDTTYEQYF. This chain uses TRBV6-5 with TRBJ2-7; TRBD1 is a possible D gene (6 bases). Trimming stripped 6 bases from V and 2 bases from J, with 17 bases between. The germline V gene has CDR1 MNHEY and CDR2 SVGAGI. CDR3 length: 15 residues.

There are a few counts of this clone. The V and J genes are TRBV7-2 and TRBJ2-7; D may be TRBD1 (7 bases). The CDR3 contains 15 residues. Trimming shortened V by 8 bases and J by 3 bases, and 20 bases separated the two germline ends. Looked up from germline, CDR1 is SGHTA and CDR2 is FQGNSA. The CDR3 DNA is TGTGCCAGCGGCTCCCCCAGGGGGGCGCTCTACGAGCAGTACTTC. It encodes CASGSPRGALYEQYF.

The chain links TRBV6-1 to TRBJ1-1; D is unclear. Per germline, CDR1 MNHNS and CDR2 SASEGT. This CDR3 has 18 amino acids. The V and J ends lost 1 base and 0 bases respectively, with 18 bases between them. The CDR3 nucleotides are TGTGCCAGCAGTGAAGAACGAGGCCCGGTCATAATGAACACTGAAGCTTTCTTT. It specifies CASSEERGPVIMNTEAFF.

The chain links TRBV5-4 to TRBJ1-1, with a possible D match to TRBD1 (5 bases). V was trimmed by 0 bases and J by 10 bases, leaving 10 bases between them. The length of the CDR3 is 12 residues. Germline V gene data show CDR1 as SGHNT and CDR2 as YYREEE (reference sequence). Written as DNA, the CDR3 is TGTGCCAGCAGCTTGGAATCGGGGGGAGCTTTCTTT. Encoded protein: CASSLESGGAFF. Using reference TRBV5-4 and TRBJ1-1 for the parts outside the CDR3, the full variable domain is ETGVTQSPTHLIKTRGQQVTLRCSSQSGHNTVSWYQQALGQGPQFIFQYYREEENGRGNFPPRFSGLQFPNYSSELNVNALELDDSALYLCASSLESGGAFFGQGTRLTVV.

This clone was found a few times. The chain joins TRBV7-9 to TRBJ2-3; 7 positions agree with TRBD2. After removal of 3 bases from V and 4 bases from J, the junction contained 4 bases not matched to a gene. The CDR3 length is 14 residues. Per germline, CDR1 SEHNR and CDR2 FQNEAQ (reference sequence). The CDR3 here is CASSLGGGADTQYF. Written as DNA, the CDR3 is TGTGCCAGCAGCTTGGGGGGAGGGGCAGATACGCAGTATTTT.

This chain joins TRBV19 and TRBJ2-1, with D maybe TRBD2 (6 bases). This CDR3 has 16 amino acids. Trimming cost V 4 bases and J 4 bases, with 17 bases left between them. Germline V gene lookup returns CDR1 LNHDA and CDR2 SQIVND (reference sequence). CDR3 DNA sequence: TGTGCCAGTAGTACTTTAGGCGGGACCGGTTACAATGAGCAGTTCTTC. Translated: CASSTLGGTGYNEQFF.

The V and J genes are TRBV9 and TRBJ2-6; 8 nucleotides match TRBD2. CDR1 is SGDLS, CDR2 YYNGEE, per germline. Trimming at V came to 3 bases and at J to 1 base, leaving 6 bases not matched to a gene. CDR3 length: 17 amino acids. CDR3 sequence (DNA): TGTGCCAGCAGCGCCCGGGGGGGGCTTTCTGGGGCCAACGTCCTGACTTTC. Protein sequence: CASSARGGLSGANVLTF. Full variable domain (missing parts from reference TRBV9 and TRBJ2-6): DSGVTQTPKHLITATGQRVTLRCSPRSGDLSVYWYQQSLDQGLQFLIQYYNGEERAKGNILERFSAQQFPDLHSELNLSSLELGDSALYFCASSARGGLSGANVLTFGAGSRLTVL.

V is TRBV7-2 and J is TRBJ1-2; 8 nucleotides line up with TRBD1. Germline V lookup: CDR1 SGHTA, CDR2 FQGNSA. V shed 4 bases and J 0 bases; nucleotides not matched to a gene: 10. This CDR3 spans 17 amino acids. The CDR3 reads CASSSARTGKTNYGYTF. CDR3 DNA sequence: TGTGCCAGCAGCTCGGCTCGGACAGGGAAAACTAACTATGGCTACACCTTC.

The CDR3 sequence is CSGTGLLYNEQFF. The CDR3 coding sequence is TGCAGCGGGACGGGACTATTGTACAATGAGCAGTTCTTC. The rearrangement uses TRBV29-1 and TRBJ2-1; 7 bases line up with TRBD2. The CDR3 has 13 amino acids. V was pared by 7 bases and J by 4 bases, with 7 bases of the junction left unmatched. Germline loops: CDR1 SQVTM, CDR2 ANQGSEA.

The rearrangement links TRBV7-2 to TRBJ2-7, with D possibly matching TRBD1 (6 bases). The germline V gene encodes CDR1 SGHTA and CDR2 FQGNSA. Trimming shortened V by 0 bases and J by 2 bases, and 11 bases separated the two germline ends. This CDR3 contains 15 residues. The DNA for the CDR3 is TGTGCCAGCAGCTTAGCGCACGGGACACCCTACGAGCAGTACTTC. Translation: CASSLAHGTPYEQYF.

The genes are TRBV6-5 and TRBJ2-7; TRBD1 matches at 9 bases. V lost 4 bases, J lost 6 bases, and 7 bases stayed unmatched. Per the germline V gene, CDR1 is MNHEY and CDR2 is SVGAGI. This CDR3 is built from 14 residues. This chain's CDR3 is CASSSLGTGSEQYF. In nucleotides, the CDR3 is TGTGCCAGCAGTTCATTAGGGACAGGGAGCGAGCAGTACTTC.

The rearrangement joins TRBV28 to TRBJ1-6; D possibly corresponds to TRBD1 (5 bases). This CDR3 is 14 amino acids long. The V and J ends lost 2 bases and 5 bases respectively, with 7 bases between them. From germline, CDR1 is MDHEN and CDR2 SYDVKM. The CDR3: CASSLIQDNSPLHF. In DNA form, the CDR3 reads TGTGCCAGCAGTTTAATACAGGATAATTCACCCCTCCACTTT.

V gene TRBV20-1 combines with J gene TRBJ2-7, with 8 bases matching TRBD1. With V trimmed by 3 bases and J by 3 bases, 10 bases remained unmatched. Germline CDR1 is DFQATT and CDR2 is SNEGSKA (reference sequence). This CDR3 contains 15 residues. The DNA of the CDR3 is TGCAGTGCTAGTGTTGCGGGACAGGATTTCTACGAGCAGTACTTC. Amino acids: CSASVAGQDFYEQYF.

J is TRBJ1-5 and V is TRBV5-5, with TRBD1 matching 10 bases. V gave up 2 bases and J gave up 11 bases; unmatched junction bases: 13. The CDR3 has 16 amino acids. The germline CDR1 and CDR2 sequences are SGHKS and YYEKEE (reference sequence). CDR3 sequence: CASSFATGGDPWAQHF. The DNA for the CDR3 is TGTGCCAGCAGCTTTGCGACAGGGGGCGACCCTTGGGCCCAGCATTTT.

The chain uses TRBV7-2 and TRBJ1-1, with D uncertain. With 1 base removed from V and 12 bases from J, the gap between germline ends came to 9 bases. The V gene's germline CDR1 is SGHTA and CDR2 FQGNSA. The CDR3 spans 11 residues. CDR3 nucleotides: TGTGCCAGCAGCTTAGGGCAGGTTCCTTTCTTT. Translated: CASSLGQVPFF.

The chain combines TRBV20-1 with TRBJ2-1; D is uncertain. The V gene lost 5 bases and the J gene lost 12 bases, with 14 bases spanning the gap. This CDR3 has 11 residues. CDR1 is DFQATT, CDR2 SNEGSKA, per germline (reference sequence). The chain's CDR3 is CSAPSPSGQFF. CDR3 bases: TGCAGTGCTCCCAGCCCATCGGGGCAGTTCTTC.

The CDR3 nucleotides are TGTGCCAGTAGTATTCAAACAAGCTATGGCTACACCTTC. Residues: CASSIQTSYGYTF. The V call is TRBV19, the J call TRBJ1-2; D ambiguous. The CDR3 is 13 residues long. Germline loops: CDR1 LNHDA, CDR2 SQIVND (reference sequence). Between the trimmed V and J ends, which lost 3 bases and 4 bases, there was a span of 9 bases. The complete variable domain, with remaining parts taken from reference TRBV19 and TRBJ1-2, reads DGGITQSPKYLFRKEGQNVTLSCEQNLNHDAMYWYRQDPGQGLRLIYYSQIVNDFQKGDIAEGYSVSREKKESFPLTVTSAQKNPTAFYLCASSIQTSYGYTFGSGTRLTVV.

This chain uses TRBV7-2 with TRBJ2-5; no reliable D call. Germline V gene sequence: CDR1 SGHTA, CDR2 FQGNSA. The CDR3 has 15 residues. The V end was cut by 2 bases, the J end by 0 bases, with 10 bases between. CDR3 DNA sequence: TGTGCCAGCAGCTTAATGGCAGATTACCAAGAGACCCAGTACTTC. Translation gives CASSLMADYQETQYF.

V and J are TRBV5-1 and TRBJ2-3; 7 bases line up with TRBD1. Trimming removed 5 bases from V and 4 bases from J; junction bases left unmatched: 7. Germline V gene sequence: CDR1 SGHRS, CDR2 YFSETQ. CDR3 length: 14 amino acids. The CDR3 loop reads CASSPDRRADTQYF. The CDR3 DNA is TGCGCCAGCAGTCCGGACAGGCGGGCAGATACGCAGTATTTT.

The rearrangement joins TRBV18 to TRBJ1-1; 9 bases map to TRBD1. After removal of 3 bases from V and 3 bases from J, the junction contained 5 bases not matched to a gene. The CDR3 length is 15 residues. The germline V gene has CDR1 KGHSH and CDR2 LQKENI. This CDR3 reads CASSPPTGGDTEAFF. In nucleotides, the CDR3 is TGTGCCAGCTCACCGCCAACAGGGGGCGACACTGAAGCTTTCTTT.

The V call is TRBV19, the J call TRBJ2-7; 10 nucleotides match TRBD1. This CDR3 spans 15 amino acids. Germline V CDR1 and CDR2: LNHDA, SQIVND (reference sequence). Germline trimming cut 7 bases from V and 3 bases from J; bases unmatched to any gene: 9. CDR3 sequence: CASKNRDRGRYEQYF. In DNA form, the CDR3 reads TGTGCCAGTAAGAACCGGGACAGGGGACGCTACGAGCAGTACTTC.

The V gene is TRBV19, the J gene TRBJ2-2, with D unresolved. This CDR3 comprises 15 residues. Germline assignment: CDR1 LNHDA and CDR2 SQIVND (reference sequence). The germline V and J ends were trimmed by 1 base and 1 base, with 7 bases remaining between them. This CDR3 is CASSIVTRNTGELFF. The CDR3 bases are TGTGCCAGTAGTATAGTGACAAGGAACACCGGGGAGCTGTTTTTT.